The present TCR beta chain was sequenced within a study of blood T cell repertoires in COVID-19. On the study more broadly: PBMCs, B-cell-depleted T cells, or T cells were the source of the cDNA or gDNA that made up the material.

Losses at the gene ends were 4 bases for V and 7 bases for J; bases not matched to a gene: 5. The germline gives CDR1 SGHAT, CDR2 FQDESV (reference sequence). The CDR3 contains 13 residues. Authors' data handling: Amplification from reference gene primers served as the basis for estimated nucleated cell counts. TCRdb's table, derived via immunoSEQ multiplex PCR, lists solely in-frame clones and lacks some. The V and J calls and clone size come from that table; D and trimming were worked out from the DNA. This sample yields around 330,000 clones, of which roughly 86% are seen a single time; more than 8.5% belongs to the top ten. In its sample, this clone was seen once. Participants came from around 25 US areas, aged roughly 18 to 89 years.

Sequenced: PBMCs or T cells enriched from blood (not recorded which). The rearrangement joins TRBV11-1 to TRBJ1-1; 8 nucleotides match TRBD1. This clonotype originated in a young woman who had recovered from COVID-19. The CDR3 DNA reads TGTGCCAGCAGCTCAAACGACAGGGGTGAAGCTTTCTTT. Its protein product is CASSSNDRGEAFF. The full variable domain, with the rest looked up from reference TRBV11-1 and TRBJ1-1, is EAEVAQSPRYKITEKSQAVAFWCDPISGHATLYWYRQILGQGPELLVQFQDESVVDDSQLPKDRFSAERLKGVDSTLKIQPAELGDSAMYLCASSSNDRGEAFFGQGTRLTVV.